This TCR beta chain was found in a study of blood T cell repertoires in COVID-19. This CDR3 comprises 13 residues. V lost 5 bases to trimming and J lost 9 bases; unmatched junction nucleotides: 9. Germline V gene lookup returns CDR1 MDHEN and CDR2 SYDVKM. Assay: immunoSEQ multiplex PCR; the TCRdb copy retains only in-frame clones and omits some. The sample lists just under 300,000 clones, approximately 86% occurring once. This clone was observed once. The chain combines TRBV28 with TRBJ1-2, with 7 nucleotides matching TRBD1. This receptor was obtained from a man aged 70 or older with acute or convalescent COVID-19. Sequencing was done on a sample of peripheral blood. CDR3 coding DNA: TGTGCCAGCAGTACAACAGGGGTGTGGAGCTACACCTTC. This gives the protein CASSTTGVWSYTF.